This T cell receptor beta chain was documented in a study of blood T cell repertoires in COVID-19. In the study overall: Acute and convalescent COVID-19 samples came from the United States, Italy and Spain. Nucleic acid was either cDNA or gDNA, and it came from T cells, B-cell-depleted T cells, or PBMCs.

J lost 5 bases, V lost 3 bases, and 9 bases had no gene match. CDR3 length: 17 residues. Germline loops: CDR1 SGHTA, CDR2 FQGTGA. As originally analysed: By means of reference gene primer amplification, nucleated cell counts were estimated. TCRdb's copy holds only in-frame clones and misses some; the assay was immunoSEQ multiplex PCR. That table gives V, J and clone size, and the DNA gave D and trimming. This sample yields 340,000 or so clones, of which around 83% are seen a single time; 2.5% to 3% belongs to the top ten. Sequenced sample: peripheral blood. The rearrangement uses TRBV7-3 and TRBJ2-3, with TRBD2 matching 12 bases. The TCR originated in a man younger than 45 with active or convalescent COVID-19. Here the CDR3 DNA reads TGTGCCAGCAGCTTGGGAGCGGCTAGCGGGAGGGTAGATACGCAGTATTTT. Encoded protein: CASSLGAASGRVDTQYF. Complete variable domain (other parts from reference TRBV7-3 and TRBJ2-3): GAGVSQTPSNKVTEKGKYVELRCDPISGHTALYWYRQSLGQGPEFLIYFQGTGAADDSGLPNDRFFAVRPEGSVSTLKIQRTERGDSAVYLCASSLGAASGRVDTQYFGPGTRLTVL.